The T cell receptor (beta chain) under discussion was sequenced for a study of control samples from healthy donors and cancer patients. Assay: immunoSEQ multiplex PCR; the TCRdb copy retains only in-frame clones and omits some. The repertoire consists of some 100,000 clones, with around three quarters occurring once and the leading ten covering under 12%. V was pared by 2 bases and J by 11 bases, with 11 bases between. Looked up from germline, CDR1 is MGHDK and CDR2 is SYGVNS. The CDR3 is 12 residues long. The sequence was collected from a woman aged 30 to 39 in good health. V is TRBV25-1 and J is TRBJ2-3; D possibly corresponds to TRBD1 (6 bases). Sequences were obtained from blood. The CDR3 loop reads CASSEGPRGQYF. Here the CDR3 DNA reads TGTGCCAGCAGTGAAGGGCCCAGGGGGCAGTATTTT.